This passage covers 29 T cell receptor beta chains from one sample sequenced in a study of neurological immune-mediated disorders. A single record per CDR3 protein comes from TCRdb applying MiXCR to the 5' RACE reads. The sample carries tens of thousands of distinct CDR3 sequences, 7.2% recorded once. The material sequenced was CD4+ T cells from blood. The receptors were gathered from a man aged 45 to 65 in good health.

Ten or more counts support this clonotype. This chain connects TRBV7-2 to TRBJ1-5; the D is unclear. Per germline, CDR1 SGHTA and CDR2 FQGNSA. The CDR3 extends over 13 amino acids. The V end lost 2 bases, the J end lost 7 bases, and 9 bases lay between the germline ends. CDR3 in DNA: TGTGCCAGCAGCTTAAACAGCGACCAGCCCCAGCATTTT. Translation gives CASSLNSDQPQHF.

This chain links TRBV19 with TRBJ2-6; 10 bases agree with TRBD2. The CDR3 totals 14 residues. The germline V gene has CDR1 LNHDA and CDR2 SQIVND (reference sequence). V was clipped by 5 bases and J by 9 bases; unmatched bases: 4. CDR3 amino acids: CASSGTSVGNVLTF. The CDR3 DNA sequence: TGTGCCAGTAGTGGGACTAGCGTTGGCAACGTCCTGACTTTC.

There are many counts of this clonotype. The chain couples TRBV20-1 to TRBJ2-1; TRBD2 might be the D (6 bases). V was trimmed by 4 bases and J by 2 bases, leaving 21 bases between them. CDR1 and CDR2 (germline): DFQATT, SNEGSKA (reference sequence). The CDR3 totals 17 residues. Here the CDR3 DNA reads TGCAGTGCTACCCGATTCCGGGGGATCTCAACCTACAATGAGCAGTTCTTC. The encoded protein is CSATRFRGISTYNEQFF.

In its sample, this clonotype was seen many times. This sequence joins TRBV7-3 and TRBJ2-7; D may match TRBD1 or TRBD2 (5 bases each). The CDR3 sequence is 13 residues long. V lost 4 bases and J lost 0, with 7 bases in between. Per germline, CDR1 SGHTA and CDR2 FQGTGA. The CDR3 DNA reads as TGTGCCAGCAGCTCAGGGAGCTCCTACGAGCAGTACTTC. It encodes CASSSGSSYEQYF.

This clonotype was seen repeatedly, ten times or more. J is TRBJ2-5 and V is TRBV7-9, with D possibly TRBD1 on 5 matching bases. The V gene lost 2 bases and the J gene lost 0 bases, with 10 bases spanning the gap. Germline-derived CDR1 and CDR2 are SEHNR and FQNEAQ (reference sequence). The CDR3 extends over 15 amino acids. Here the CDR3 reads CASSLRGAHQETQYF. The CDR3 DNA follows: TGTGCCAGCAGCTTAAGGGGTGCCCACCAAGAGACCCAGTACTTC.

The table lists this clonotype with many counts. The genes are TRBV7-2 and TRBJ2-7, with TRBD2 matching 10 bases. With V trimmed by 2 bases and J by 2 bases, 6 bases remained unmatched. This CDR3 region has 16 residues. Germline V gene data show CDR1 as SGHTA and CDR2 as FQGNSA. The CDR3 protein is CASSLLASGSTYEQYF. CDR3 sequence (DNA): TGTGCCAGCAGCTTACTGGCTAGCGGGAGTACCTACGAGCAGTACTTC. Full variable domain (missing parts from reference TRBV7-2 and TRBJ2-7): GAGVSQSPSNKVTEKGKDVELRCDPISGHTALYWYRQSLGQGLEFLIYFQGNSAPDKSGLPSDRFSAERTGGSVSTLTIQRTQQEDSAVYLCASSLLASGSTYEQYFGPGTRLTVT.

Many counts were recorded for this clonotype. CDR3 sequence reads: CASSAWTQTYEQYF. For the CDR3, the DNA is TGTGCCAGCAGTGCCTGGACGCAAACCTACGAGCAGTACTTC. This rearrangement joins TRBV6-6 to TRBJ2-7; no clear D. CDR3 length: 14 amino acids. Germline CDR1 reads MNHNY; CDR2 reads SVGAGI (reference sequence). V was pared by 5 bases and J by 2 bases, with 13 bases between.

This clonotype came up many times. V gene TRBV20-1 combines with J gene TRBJ2-7; no reliable D call. Germline loops: CDR1 DFQATT, CDR2 SNEGSKA (reference sequence). Trimming took off 6 bases at V and 7 bases at J, with 19 bases between the two ends. The length of the CDR3 is 13 residues. CDR3 DNA sequence: TGCAGTGCCTTTACCCTTACCCTTCTGGAGCAGTACTTC. It codes for CSAFTLTLLEQYF.

This clonotype appeared many times. The chain links TRBV7-2 to TRBJ2-7; 8 positions match TRBD2. V lost 3 bases and J lost 4; bases outside the gene matches: 8. The germline V gene encodes CDR1 SGHTA and CDR2 FQGNSA. There are 15 residues in the CDR3. The CDR3: CASSFDSGAGYEQYF. CDR3 coding DNA: TGTGCCAGCAGCTTTGATAGCGGGGCCGGGTACGAGCAGTACTTC.

This clonotype showed up just a few times. V usage is TRBV28 and J usage is TRBJ2-7; possibly TRBD2 for D (5 bases). The V end lost 6 bases, the J end lost 0 bases, and 12 bases lay between the germline ends. The CDR3 spans 14 residues. The germline gives CDR1 MDHEN, CDR2 SYDVKM. The CDR3 is CASRPPSSSYEQYF. CDR3 sequence (DNA): TGTGCCAGCAGACCGCCTAGCAGCTCCTACGAGCAGTACTTC.

At least ten counts were recorded for this clonotype. The chain links TRBV5-1 to TRBJ2-7; D remains unclear. The CDR3 consists of 14 residues. Germline CDR1 and CDR2: SGHRS and YFSETQ. V was clipped by 2 bases and J by 0 bases, with 9 bases between them. The CDR3 DNA reads as TGCGCCAGCAGCTTTCGACGGAGCTCCTACGAGCAGTACTTC. Protein product: CASSFRRSSYEQYF.

This clonotype showed up many times. The chain has TRBV7-2 and TRBJ2-5, with TRBD2 identical over 11 bases. This CDR3 has 17 amino acids. The junction had 14 bases not matched to a gene; V was cut back by 7 bases and J by 4 bases. CDR1 SGHTA and CDR2 FQGNSA come from the germline V gene. In DNA, the CDR3 is TGTGCCAGCACCCGGCTTAGCGGGAGGGCTGGAGGAGAGACCCAGTACTTC. It is translated as CASTRLSGRAGGETQYF.

This clonotype was seen ten or more times. This chain links TRBV5-5 with TRBJ2-1; 11 bases align to TRBD2. Per germline, CDR1 SGHKS and CDR2 YYEKEE (reference sequence). This CDR3 is 17 amino acids long. The ends lost 1 base at V and 8 bases at J; junction bases unmatched: 11. CDR3: CASSLYVSGRARDEQFF. CDR3 nucleotide sequence: TGTGCCAGCAGCTTGTATGTTAGCGGGAGGGCCAGGGATGAGCAGTTCTTC.

The chain has TRBV20-1 and TRBJ2-1; 7 positions match TRBD2. Germline CDR1 reads DFQATT; CDR2 reads SNEGSKA (reference sequence). The CDR3 has 11 residues. The CDR3 spells CRTSRYNEQFF. The CDR3 bases are TGCAGGACTAGCAGATACAATGAGCAGTTCTTC.

This clonotype has a count of ten or more. The genes are TRBV7-2 and TRBJ2-7; D is unclear. The CDR3 loop spans 13 amino acids. Trimming took off 4 bases at V and 1 base at J, with 8 bases between the two ends. Germline CDR1 reads SGHTA; CDR2 reads FQGNSA. The CDR3: CASSSGWSYEQYF. For the CDR3, the DNA is TGTGCCAGCAGCTCTGGGTGGTCCTACGAGCAGTACTTC.

This clonotype was observed many times. The chain combines TRBV12-3 or TRBV12-4 with TRBJ2-1; D is perhaps TRBD2 (6 bases). V lost 3 bases, J lost 9 bases, and 12 bases lay in between. The CDR3 is 13 amino acids. CDR3 in amino acids: CASSFLQEGEQFF. CDR3 nucleotides: TGTGCCAGCAGTTTTCTCCAGGAGGGTGAGCAGTTCTTC.

This clonotype was detected ten times or more. The rearrangement uses TRBV27 and TRBJ2-1; 12 bases are shared with TRBD2. The CDR3 length is 19 residues. Germline CDR1 reads MNHEY; CDR2 reads SMNVEV (reference sequence). J was trimmed by 7 bases and V by 5 bases; bases with no gene match: 18. CDR3 protein: CASSRVGGLLAGGPNEQFF. In DNA, the CDR3 is TGTGCCAGCAGTCGGGTAGGGGGACTCCTAGCGGGAGGGCCGAATGAGCAGTTCTTC.

This clonotype was found many times. J is TRBJ2-3 and V is TRBV7-2; 10 bases align to TRBD2. J lost 3 bases, V lost 5 bases, and 8 bases had no gene match. The CDR3 runs to 16 residues. The germline V gene encodes CDR1 SGHTA and CDR2 FQGNSA. The CDR3 nucleotides are TGTGCCAGCAGCCTCATAGCGGGAGGCTGGACAGATACGCAGTATTTT. Protein sequence: CASSLIAGGWTDTQYF.

This clonotype has ten or more counts. The V and J genes are TRBV3-1 and TRBJ1-3; D gene ambiguous. Trimming pared 3 bases from V and 0 bases from J, leaving 9 bases between. CDR3 size: 15 residues. Germline CDR1 is LGHDT and CDR2 is YNNKEL (reference sequence). In nucleotides, the CDR3 is TGTGCCAGCAGCCAGGCTCGACGCTCTGGAAACACCATATATTTT. This codes for CASSQARRSGNTIYF.

This clonotype was detected many times. The rearrangement joins TRBV20-1 to TRBJ2-1; TRBD2 agrees at 8 bases. The V segment lost 6 bases and the J segment 5 bases; nucleotides outside the gene matches: 9. The CDR3 contains 14 residues. Germline CDR1 DFQATT, CDR2 SNEGSKA (reference sequence). The CDR3 sequence: CSANGLASNNEQFF. The CDR3 region has the DNA TGCAGTGCCAACGGACTAGCTTCCAACAATGAGCAGTTCTTC.

Many counts were recorded for this clonotype. The chain carries TRBV7-2 and TRBJ2-1; TRBD2 matches at 8 bases. V gave up 5 bases and J gave up 7 bases; unmatched junction bases: 13. The germline V gene encodes CDR1 SGHTA and CDR2 FQGNSA. The CDR3 length is 16 residues. CDR3 in amino acids: CASSLTDSGSLNEQFF. For the CDR3, the DNA is TGTGCCAGCAGCCTCACGGACAGCGGGAGCTTGAATGAGCAGTTCTTC.

This clonotype showed up many times. The J gene is TRBJ2-7, the V gene TRBV6-5, with 10 bases matching TRBD2. With V trimmed by 0 bases and J by 4 bases, 0 bases remained unmatched. The CDR3 covers 14 residues. Germline CDR1 reads MNHEY; CDR2 reads SVGAGI. Here the CDR3 DNA reads TGTGCCAGCAGTTACTCGGGACTAGCGTACGAGCAGTACTTC. This codes for CASSYSGLAYEQYF.

The chain couples TRBV15 to TRBJ1-1; D ambiguous. The CDR3 length is 12 residues. Germline CDR1 is LNHNV and CDR2 is YYDKDF (reference sequence). The germline V and J ends were trimmed by 0 bases and 10 bases, with 9 bases remaining between them. This CDR3 is CATSRDRKGAFF. The CDR3 region has the DNA TGTGCCACCAGCAGAGATAGGAAAGGAGCTTTCTTT.

With regard to this clonotype: One end of the junction is discordant with germline, which a read error may explain. The rearrangement links TRBV18 to TRBJ1-5; TRBD1 might be the D (5 bases). This CDR3 has 14 residues. In germline, CDR1 is KGHSH, CDR2 LQKENI. The CDR3 DNA is TGTGCCAGCTCACCCTCTCGCGGGGGTCAGTCCCAGCATTTT. It codes for CASSPSRGGQSQHF.

This clonotype was picked up many times. The chain is built from TRBV10-2 and TRBJ2-2, with D possibly being TRBD2 (5 bases). Germline values: CDR1 WSHSY, CDR2 SAAADI. V lost 2 bases and J lost 6, with 10 bases in between. This CDR3 has 14 residues. The CDR3 nucleotides are TGCGCCAGCAGTGAGCTGGGAGTGGCCGGGGAGCTGTTTTTT. Amino acids: CASSELGVAGELFF.

This clonotype was seen at least ten times. The rearrangement uses TRBV10-3 and TRBJ2-3, with 13 bases matching TRBD2. This CDR3 region has 13 residues. Germline V CDR1 and CDR2: ENHRY, SYGVKD. J lost 4 bases, V lost 8 bases, and 0 bases had no gene match. CDR3: CAIGLAGADTQYF. CDR3 DNA sequence: TGTGCCATCGGACTAGCGGGAGCAGATACGCAGTATTTT.

This clonotype has ten or more counts. The V call is TRBV7-7, the J call TRBJ2-2, with a weak D call TRBD1 (6 bases). Germline CDR1 and CDR2: SSHAT and FNYEAQ (reference sequence). The length of the CDR3 is 13 residues. Trimming stripped 4 bases from V and 6 bases from J, with 9 bases between. The CDR3 DNA follows: TGTGCCAGCAGCTACCGACAGGCCGGGGAGCTGTTTTTT. It yields the protein CASSYRQAGELFF.

This clonotype was seen repeatedly, ten times or more. The chain employs TRBV6-5 and TRBJ2-1, with 7 bases identical to TRBD1. The ends lost 6 bases at V and 0 bases at J; junction bases unmatched: 5. Germline V gene data show CDR1 as MNHEY and CDR2 as SVGAGI. The CDR3 is made up of 15 amino acids. This chain's CDR3 is CASSRGTASYNEQFF. The CDR3 bases are TGTGCCAGCAGCCGAGGGACAGCCTCCTACAATGAGCAGTTCTTC.

The genes are TRBV18 and TRBJ2-7, with 8 bases matching TRBD1. The V and J ends lost 4 bases and 4 bases, in that order; junction bases with no gene match: 12. This CDR3 is built from 16 residues. The germline V gene encodes CDR1 KGHSH and CDR2 LQKENI. This chain's CDR3 is CASSRIPGQATYEQYF. The CDR3 DNA sequence: TGTGCCAGCTCACGTATCCCGGGACAGGCAACGTACGAGCAGTACTTC.